The 18 T cell receptor beta chains given below trace back to one sample, sequenced in a study of response to subunit inactivated influenza vaccine. TCRdb re-analysed the RT-PCR reads in MiXCR, keeping a single row per CDR3 protein. The sample consists of around 250,000 distinct CDR3 sequences, approximately 12% of them appearing once. Sample: non-naive T cells sorted from PBMCs, taken less than 15 days before vaccination. Source of these receptors: a man aged 45 to 65 who received an inactivated influenza vaccine.

This clonotype was counted only a few times. The chain links TRBV28 to TRBJ2-1; D may match TRBD1 or TRBD2 (6 bases each). The CDR3 runs 15 residues. V dropped 5 bases and J dropped 7 bases, with 18 bases sitting between them. Germline values: CDR1 MDHEN, CDR2 SYDVKM. The CDR3 nucleotides are TGTGCCAGCAGTGCCATTTTTAGGAGGGGGAATGAGCAGTTCTTC. It yields the protein CASSAIFRRGNEQFF.

The J gene is TRBJ2-7, the V gene TRBV12-3 or TRBV12-4; 7 nucleotides line up with TRBD1. V lost 4 bases to trimming and J lost 6 bases; unmatched junction nucleotides: 0. This CDR3 region has 11 residues. CDR3 residues: CASSYRGEQYF. DNA for the CDR3: TGTGCCAGCAGTTACAGGGGCGAGCAGTACTTC.

The gene calls are TRBV20-1 and TRBJ2-4; D is undetermined. V was clipped by 2 bases and J by 1 base, with 6 bases between them. Per the germline V gene, CDR1 is DFQATT and CDR2 is SNEGSKA (reference sequence). The CDR3 totals 13 residues. In nucleotides, the CDR3 is TGCAGTGCTAGACACGGGGCCAAAAACATTCAGTACTTC. Translated: CSARHGAKNIQYF.

This clonotype was detected ten times or more. The chain couples TRBV6-5 to TRBJ2-2; the D gene is possibly TRBD1 (7 bases). The CDR3 is made up of 16 amino acids. Germline-derived CDR1 and CDR2 are MNHEY and SVGAGI. V lost 4 bases, J lost 2 bases, and 14 bases lay in between. This CDR3 reads CASSSPQGGNTGELFF. CDR3 sequence (DNA): TGTGCCAGCAGTTCCCCCCAGGGGGGAAACACCGGGGAGCTGTTTTTT.

There are a few counts of this clonotype. The chain uses TRBV12-3 or TRBV12-4 and TRBJ1-4; D perhaps matches TRBD1 (5 bases). Between the trimmed V and J ends, which lost 7 bases and 7 bases, there was a span of 19 bases. This CDR3 has 15 amino acids. CDR3: CASNTGGAVGEKLFF. CDR3 coding DNA: TGTGCCAGCAACACGGGTGGGGCAGTGGGTGAAAAACTGTTTTTT.

The CDR3 region has the DNA TGCGCCAGCAGCCAAGTTTTGGCAACCGCCAAAAACATTCAGTACTTC. Its translation: CASSQVLATAKNIQYF. This sequence joins TRBV4-3 and TRBJ2-4; D uncertain. Germline assignment: CDR1 LGHNA and CDR2 YSLEER. Trimming stripped 1 base from V and 1 base from J, with 11 bases between. This CDR3 has 16 residues.

This clonotype was recorded many times. J is TRBJ2-7 and V is TRBV5-6; D may match TRBD1 or TRBD2 (5 bases each). The V and J ends lost 4 bases and 0 bases respectively, with 11 bases between them. The V gene's germline CDR1 is SGHDT and CDR2 YYEEEE. The CDR3 is 14 residues long. The DNA of the CDR3 is TGTGCCAGCAGCACCGGGACCCTCTCCTACGAGCAGTACTTC. Translation: CASSTGTLSYEQYF.

The chain links TRBV29-1 to TRBJ1-1, with 7 bases that match TRBD1. The CDR3 extends over 13 amino acids. With 6 bases clipped from V and 2 bases from J, the junction kept 6 bases outside the gene matches. The germline V gene has CDR1 SQVTM and CDR2 ANQGSEA. The CDR3 bases are TGCAGCGTGAGTGGACAGGTAAACACTGAAGCTTTCTTT. Protein product: CSVSGQVNTEAFF.

In its sample, this clonotype was seen a few times. As DNA, the CDR3 is TGTGCCAGCAGTGTCATCCAGTTACAAGAGACCCAGTACTTC. It specifies CASSVIQLQETQYF. The chain joins TRBV2 to TRBJ2-5, with no clear D. V lost 4 bases and J 2 bases, leaving 11 bases between the germline ends. This CDR3 has 14 amino acids. CDR1 SNHLY and CDR2 FYNNEI come from the germline V gene.

The CDR3 DNA reads TGTGCCACCAGTGATCCCTCTGTGGGCGCGTTCTTC. Translating gives CATSDPSVGAFF. The chain has TRBV24-1 and TRBJ2-1, with D hard to call. CDR1 is KGHDR and CDR2 is SFDVKD in the germline V gene. With 3 bases removed from V and 15 bases from J, the gap between germline ends came to 14 bases. This CDR3 region has 12 residues.

This chain connects TRBV7-9 to TRBJ2-1; possibly TRBD2 for D (6 bases). Germline V gene sequence: CDR1 SEHNR, CDR2 FQNEAQ (reference sequence). CDR3 size: 15 residues. Trimming stripped 3 bases from V and 7 bases from J, with 16 bases between. The DNA of the CDR3 is TGTGCCAGCAGCTTGGACCCCGGGGGAGCAAATGAGCAGTTCTTC. Its protein is CASSLDPGGANEQFF.

This clonotype showed up many times. The V gene is TRBV29-1, the J gene TRBJ1-1; D gene uncertain. This CDR3 contains 13 residues. V was trimmed by 3 bases and J by 0 bases, leaving 8 bases between them. Germline V gives CDR1 SQVTM, CDR2 ANQGSEA. The CDR3 reads CSVESVLNTEAFF. CDR3 DNA sequence: TGCAGCGTTGAGTCAGTCTTGAACACTGAAGCTTTCTTT.

V is TRBV3-1 and J is TRBJ1-1; D is unclear. The CDR3 runs 13 residues. CDR1 LGHDT and CDR2 YNNKEL come from the germline V gene (reference sequence). Trimming left V 4 bases short and J 10 bases short, with 16 bases between. CDR3 amino acids: CASSPGERSAAFF. The CDR3 nucleotides are TGTGCCAGCAGCCCCGGGGAAAGGTCAGCAGCTTTCTTT.

This clonotype was counted at least ten times. The chain joins TRBV12-3 or TRBV12-4 to TRBJ2-2; D ambiguous. The CDR3 totals 14 residues. Trimming left V 5 bases short and J 2 bases short, with 9 bases between. The CDR3 protein is CASSPNVNTGELFF. CDR3 bases: TGTGCCAGCAGTCCCAACGTCAACACCGGGGAGCTGTTTTTT.

The CDR3 region is CASSLIPHEQYF. CDR3 nucleotides: TGTGCCAGCAGCTTAATTCCCCACGAGCAGTACTTC. This chain uses TRBV7-6 with TRBJ2-7; no reliable D call. CDR1 is SGHVS and CDR2 is FNYEAQ in the germline V gene. CDR3 length: 12 amino acids. The V end was cut by 2 bases, the J end by 5 bases, with 7 bases between. The full variable domain, completed using reference TRBV7-6 and TRBJ2-7, is GAGVSQSPRYKVTKRGQDVALRCDPISGHVSLYWYRQALGQGPEFLTYFNYEAQQDKSGLPNDRFSAERPEGSISTLTIQRTEQRDSAMYRCASSLIPHEQYFGPGTRLTVT.

This clonotype was seen a handful of times. This chain joins TRBV7-6 and TRBJ1-4; 7 bases fit TRBD1. The germline V gene has CDR1 SGHVS and CDR2 FNYEAQ. There are 16 residues in the CDR3. With 3 bases clipped from V and 7 bases from J, the junction kept 11 bases outside the gene matches. CDR3 bases: TGTGCCAGCAGCTTTGGACAGGCGACTAGCAGTGAAAAACTGTTTTTT. It specifies CASSFGQATSSEKLFF.

This clonotype turned up a few times. This chain connects TRBV20-1 to TRBJ2-3; 9 bases line up with TRBD2. V lost 3 bases to trimming and J lost 11 bases; unmatched junction nucleotides: 18. Germline V CDR1 and CDR2: DFQATT, SNEGSKA (reference sequence). CDR3 size: 16 residues. The chain's CDR3 is CSASNPTAGGLLKQYF. DNA of the CDR3: TGCAGTGCTAGTAACCCCACCGCGGGAGGGCTTCTAAAGCAGTATTTT.

This clonotype was detected only once. The chain joins TRBV6-1 to TRBJ2-3; TRBD2 matches 13 bases. Looked up from germline, CDR1 is MNHNS and CDR2 is SASEGT. The CDR3 spans 16 residues. J was trimmed by 6 bases and V by 4 bases; bases with no gene match: 7. CDR3 in DNA: TGTGCCAGCAGTGCCCAACTAGCGGGGGGGACGGATACGCAGTATTTT. It translates to CASSAQLAGGTDTQYF.